Sequencing of this T cell receptor (beta chain) was carried out in a study of OX40 agonist ivuxolimab in advanced cancers. Points from the study as a whole: CD8+ T cells (on average) carried more expanded clones than CD4+ T cells. Partial responders dosed at 0.1-3.0 mg/kg displayed clonal expansion ranking among the lowest.

The protocol was immunoSEQ multiplex PCR, while the TCRdb copy is restricted to in-frame clones and leaves out a portion. The data contain some 69,000 clones, 70% to 90% of them singletons. Prior autoimmune disease or systemic immunosuppression barred patients. The sampling schedule covered blood at baseline, cycle 4 day 1, and cycle 7 day 1. Notes on this clone: Antigen unknown.

CDR1 WNHNN and CDR2 SYGVQD come from the germline V gene (reference sequence). This CDR3 is built from 14 residues. V was pared by 5 bases and J by 2 bases, with 13 bases between. The clonotype was recovered from an adult with an advanced solid tumor such as melanoma, head and neck, liver or kidney cancer. The chain recombines TRBV10-1 with TRBJ2-7; D may correspond to TRBD1 or TRBD2 (5 bases each). Sequenced here: CD4+ or CD8+ T cells sorted from blood, sampled in a trial of the OX40 agonist ivuxolimab. CDR3 DNA sequence: TGCGCCAGCAGTCCCGGGACGGACCCCTACGAGCAGTACTTC. It encodes CASSPGTDPYEQYF.